The clone carrying this T cell receptor beta chain was detected ten times or more. What it recognizes is unknown. The V gene end was trimmed by 4 bases and the J gene end by 7 bases; junction bases not matched to a gene: 7. The CDR3 sequence is 15 residues long. Per germline, CDR1 SGDLS and CDR2 YYNGEE. Healthy HIV-negative adults with no recent acute infections or vaccinations were recruited as donors. The sample comes from a study of shared clonotypes between healthy human individuals. Overall study findings and caveats: Researchers sampled only blood; tissue repertoires likely differ. Lower generation probabilities were found for non-shared clonotypes than for those shared by all four donors.

Original handling: ImmunoSEQ output held junction-only sequences without quality scores, so filtering differed. Assay used: immunoSEQ multiplex PCR; TCRdb lists only in-frame clones, some missing. V, J and clone size were drawn from that table, and D and trimming were deduced from the DNA. Of 80,000 to 100,000 clones listed, almost 70% are singletons. The material sequenced was memory CD8+ T cells sorted from blood. The sample's subset: CD45RO+ cells pooled with CCR7-negative TemRA cells. This receptor was identified in a young man in good health. The chain uses TRBV9 and TRBJ2-1; TRBD2 aligns across 11 bases. The DNA for the CDR3 is TGTGCCAGCAGCTTCACGGGACTAGCGGATAATGAGCAGTTCTTC. Translation: CASSFTGLADNEQFF. The full variable domain, completed using reference TRBV9 and TRBJ2-1, is DSGVTQTPKHLITATGQRVTLRCSPRSGDLSVYWYQQSLDQGLQFLIQYYNGEERAKGNILERFSAQQFPDLHSELNLSSLELGDSALYFCASSFTGLADNEQFFGPGTRLTVL.